The sequence of this TCR beta chain was determined in a study of control samples from healthy donors and cancer patients. TCRdb keeps only in-frame clones here, not all; method: immunoSEQ multiplex PCR. The sample has 100,000 to 150,000 clones, 90% seen once. The clonotype was recovered from a man aged 40-50 years in good health. Sequencing input: blood.

This CDR3 reads CASSQDSYSGNTIYF. CDR3 DNA sequence: TGTGCCAGCAGCCAAGATTCATACTCTGGAAACACCATATATTTT. J is TRBJ1-3 and V is TRBV14; no firm D call. The V gene lost 0 bases and the J gene lost 0 bases, with 6 bases spanning the gap. The CDR3 runs to 15 residues. CDR1 SGHDN and CDR2 FVKESK come from the germline V gene.